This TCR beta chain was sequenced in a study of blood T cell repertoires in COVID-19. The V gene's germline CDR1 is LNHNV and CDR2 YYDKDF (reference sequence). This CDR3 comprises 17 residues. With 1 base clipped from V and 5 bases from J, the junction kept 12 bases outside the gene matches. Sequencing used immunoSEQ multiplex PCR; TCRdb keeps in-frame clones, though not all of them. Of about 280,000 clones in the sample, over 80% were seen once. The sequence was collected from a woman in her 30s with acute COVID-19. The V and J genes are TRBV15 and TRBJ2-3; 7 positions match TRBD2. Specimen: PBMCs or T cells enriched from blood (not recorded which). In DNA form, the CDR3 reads TGTGCCACCAGCAGAGTTATTGCGGGAGCGTTCGGAGATACGCAGTATTTT. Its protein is CATSRVIAGAFGDTQYF.